A selection of T cell receptor beta chains follows, all from one sample in a study of cytomegalovirus exposure and HLA in healthy donors. Generated by immunoSEQ multiplex PCR, the TCRdb table keeps only in-frame clones and is missing some. The sample includes about 110,000 clones, around three quarters of them seen just once. Material: PBMCs. These receptors came from a boy aged 10-17 years in good health and CMV-seronegative. The CDR3 runs from the conserved cysteine through the conserved F or W. The order of the fields is D gene, J gene, clone size, V gene, CDR3 protein, CDR3 DNA. The D gene is left open where the match is weak. Some rows have no size entry. The others give once, few or many, or a class for an expanded clone.

D gene: TRBD1; J gene: TRBJ1-5; clone size: NA; V gene: TRBV2; CDR3 protein: CASKDRGLSNQPQHF; CDR3 DNA: TGTGCCAGCAAAGACAGGGGATTAAGCAATCAGCCCCAGCATTTT
D gene: TRBD1; J gene: TRBJ1-4; clone size: NA; V gene: TRBV5-4; CDR3 protein: CASSKEQGQKEKLFF; CDR3 DNA: TGTGCCAGCAGCAAAGAACAGGGGCAGAAAGAAAAACTGTTTTTT
D gene: NA; J gene: TRBJ1-2; clone size: NA; V gene: TRBV5-1; CDR3 protein: CASRESDRDGYTF; CDR3 DNA: TGCGCCAGCAGGGAGTCGGACAGAGATGGCTACACCTTC
D gene: NA; J gene: TRBJ1-1; clone size: NA; V gene: TRBV30; CDR3 protein: CALTGGTEAFF; CDR3 DNA: TGTGCTTTGACGGGGGGCACTGAAGCTTTCTTT
D gene: NA; J gene: TRBJ1-6; clone size: few; V gene: TRBV6-6; CDR3 protein: CASSYPGGNNSPLHF; CDR3 DNA: TGTGCCAGCAGTTACCCGGGAGGGAATAATTCACCCCTCCACTTT
D gene: NA; J gene: TRBJ1-1; clone size: once; V gene: TRBV19; CDR3 protein: CASSIEGVGKAFF; CDR3 DNA: TGTGCCAGTAGTATCGAGGGGGTCGGCAAAGCTTTCTTT
D gene: TRBD1; J gene: TRBJ1-5; clone size: NA; V gene: TRBV7-2; CDR3 protein: CASSLVPGQGLCQPQHF; CDR3 DNA: TGTGCCAGCAGCTTAGTCCCCGGACAGGGGTTATGTCAGCCCCAGCATTTT
D gene: TRBD2; J gene: TRBJ2-7; clone size: few; V gene: TRBV29-1; CDR3 protein: CSVEEGLAKDF; CDR3 DNA: TGCAGCGTTGAAGAGGGACTAGCAAAGGACTTC
D gene: NA; J gene: TRBJ1-2; clone size: few; V gene: TRBV6-6; CDR3 protein: CASSVSGDYGYTF; CDR3 DNA: TGTGCCAGCAGTGTATCAGGGGACTATGGCTACACCTTC
D gene: NA; J gene: TRBJ2-6; clone size: NA; V gene: TRBV6-5; CDR3 protein: CASSQQSSGANVLTF; CDR3 DNA: TGTGCCAGCAGCCAACAGTCCTCTGGGGCCAACGTCCTGACTTTC
D gene: TRBD1; J gene: TRBJ2-5; clone size: NA; V gene: TRBV6-9; CDR3 protein: CARPGQGTETQYF; CDR3 DNA: TGTGCCAGACCGGGACAGGGAACGGAGACCCAGTACTTC
D gene: TRBD2; J gene: TRBJ2-1; clone size: few; V gene: TRBV30; CDR3 protein: CAWSALAGAYNEQFF; CDR3 DNA: TGTGCCTGGAGTGCTCTAGCGGGAGCCTACAATGAGCAGTTCTTC
D gene: NA; J gene: TRBJ2-5; clone size: NA; V gene: TRBV7-9; CDR3 protein: CASSLVAGGETQYF; CDR3 DNA: TGTGCCAGCAGCTTAGTGGCAGGAGGTGAGACCCAGTACTTC
D gene: TRBD2; J gene: TRBJ2-1; clone size: NA; V gene: TRBV19; CDR3 protein: CASKSILAGYNEQFF; CDR3 DNA: TGTGCCAGTAAAAGTATACTAGCGGGGTACAATGAGCAGTTCTTC
D gene: NA; J gene: TRBJ2-4; clone size: NA; V gene: TRBV12-1; CDR3 protein: CASSPVLLAGSPEAAKNIQYF; CDR3 DNA: TGTGCCAGCAGCCCGGTGTTGCTAGCGGGCTCCCCGGAAGCAGCCAAAAACATTCAGTACTTC
D gene: TRBD1; J gene: TRBJ2-2; clone size: few; V gene: TRBV9; CDR3 protein: CASSWETGGTGELFF; CDR3 DNA: TGTGCCAGCAGTTGGGAGACAGGGGGCACCGGGGAGCTGTTTTTT
D gene: NA; J gene: TRBJ2-3; clone size: once; V gene: TRBV2; CDR3 protein: CASKASLARDTQYF; CDR3 DNA: TGTGCCAGCAAAGCATCACTAGCACGAGATACGCAGTATTTT
D gene: NA; J gene: TRBJ1-5; clone size: NA; V gene: TRBV18; CDR3 protein: CASSPRDSNQPQHF; CDR3 DNA: TGTGCCAGCTCACCAAGAGATAGCAATCAGCCCCAGCATTTT
D gene: TRBD2; J gene: TRBJ2-7; clone size: once; V gene: TRBV2; CDR3 protein: CASSGDSGRPYEQYF; CDR3 DNA: TGTGCCAGCAGTGGGGATAGCGGGAGGCCCTACGAGCAGTACTTC
D gene: NA; J gene: TRBJ1-5; clone size: NA; V gene: TRBV27; CDR3 protein: CASAGGVLNQPQHF; CDR3 DNA: TGTGCCAGCGCCGGGGGGGTACTCAATCAGCCCCAGCATTTT
D gene: TRBD2; J gene: TRBJ2-1; clone size: few; V gene: TRBV30; CDR3 protein: CAWSYLADYNEQFF; CDR3 DNA: TGTGCCTGGAGTTATCTAGCGGATTACAATGAGCAGTTCTTC
D gene: NA; J gene: TRBJ1-1; clone size: NA; V gene: TRBV10-3; CDR3 protein: CAISGGLERGAASEAFF; CDR3 DNA: TGTGCCATCAGTGGTGGTTTGGAACGGGGGGCAGCATCTGAAGCTTTCTTT
D gene: TRBD2; J gene: TRBJ2-1; clone size: few; V gene: TRBV30; CDR3 protein: CAWSVTRSSGYNEQFF; CDR3 DNA: TGTGCCTGGAGTGTAACCCGATCTAGCGGATACAATGAGCAGTTCTTC
D gene: NA; J gene: TRBJ1-1; clone size: NA; V gene: TRBV9; CDR3 protein: CASSVDGVSHTEAFF; CDR3 DNA: TGTGCCAGCAGCGTAGACGGGGTCTCTCACACTGAAGCTTTCTTT
D gene: TRBD1; J gene: TRBJ1-2; clone size: NA; V gene: TRBV6-6; CDR3 protein: CASSYSPLQGSYGYTF; CDR3 DNA: TGTGCCAGCAGTTACTCCCCTTTACAGGGGAGCTATGGCTACACCTTC
D gene: NA; J gene: TRBJ1-2; clone size: NA; V gene: TRBV28; CDR3 protein: CASSQPPTGNYGYTF; CDR3 DNA: TGTGCCAGCAGCCAACCCCCCACAGGGAATTATGGCTACACCTTC
D gene: TRBD1; J gene: TRBJ1-4; clone size: NA; V gene: TRBV9; CDR3 protein: CASSVWTGVNEKLFF; CDR3 DNA: TGTGCCAGCAGCGTGTGGACAGGCGTTAATGAAAAACTGTTTTTT
D gene: TRBD2; J gene: TRBJ2-1; clone size: few; V gene: TRBV28; CDR3 protein: CASRTGGEYNEQFF; CDR3 DNA: TGTGCCAGCAGGACTGGGGGGGAATACAATGAGCAGTTCTTC
D gene: TRBD1; J gene: TRBJ2-7; clone size: NA; V gene: TRBV5-1; CDR3 protein: CASQGAGGPYEQYF; CDR3 DNA: TGCGCCAGCCAGGGGGCAGGCGGCCCCTACGAGCAGTACTTC
D gene: TRBD2; J gene: TRBJ2-7; clone size: NA; V gene: TRBV11-2; CDR3 protein: CASSLEASGAYEQYF; CDR3 DNA: TGTGCCAGCAGCTTAGAGGCTAGCGGGGCGTACGAGCAGTACTTC
D gene: TRBD1; J gene: TRBJ1-5; clone size: NA; V gene: TRBV2; CDR3 protein: CASRIGTASNQPQHF; CDR3 DNA: TGTGCCAGCAGAATTGGGACAGCAAGCAATCAGCCCCAGCATTTT
D gene: TRBD1; J gene: TRBJ1-1; clone size: few; V gene: TRBV18; CDR3 protein: CASSRITGGAEAFF; CDR3 DNA: TGTGCCAGCTCACGTATCACAGGGGGAGCTGAAGCTTTCTTT
D gene: NA; J gene: TRBJ1-6; clone size: NA; V gene: TRBV21-1; CDR3 protein: CASSNGRSGDNSPLHF; CDR3 DNA: TGTGCCAGCAGCAACGGGAGGTCGGGAGATAATTCACCCCTCCACTTT
D gene: NA; J gene: TRBJ1-2; clone size: few; V gene: TRBV28; CDR3 protein: CASSSAGVRYTF; CDR3 DNA: TGTGCCAGCAGTAGTGCGGGTGTCCGCTACACCTTC
D gene: NA; J gene: TRBJ1-1; clone size: NA; V gene: TRBV9; CDR3 protein: CASSTEAYTEAFF; CDR3 DNA: TGTGCCAGCAGCACGGAGGCATACACTGAAGCTTTCTTT
D gene: NA; J gene: TRBJ1-2; clone size: once; V gene: TRBV30; CDR3 protein: CAWSVWGDYGYTF; CDR3 DNA: TGTGCCTGGAGTGTATGGGGGGACTATGGCTACACCTTC